This T cell receptor beta chain originates from a study of control samples from healthy donors and cancer patients. Sequenced by immunoSEQ multiplex PCR; TCRdb stores in-frame clones only, minus some. The data show more than 25,000 clones, roughly 95% seen once. The germline V gene has CDR1 SGHNT and CDR2 YYREEE (reference sequence). The V end was cut by 6 bases, the J end by 2 bases, with 11 bases between. There are 13 residues in the CDR3. The sequence was collected from a man aged 60-69 years in good health. Material: blood. The chain has TRBV5-4 and TRBJ2-5; D may match TRBD1 or TRBD2 (7 bases each). The CDR3 sequence: CASTRGGQETQYF. The CDR3 bases are TGTGCCAGCACCAGGGGGGGACAAGAGACCCAGTACTTC.